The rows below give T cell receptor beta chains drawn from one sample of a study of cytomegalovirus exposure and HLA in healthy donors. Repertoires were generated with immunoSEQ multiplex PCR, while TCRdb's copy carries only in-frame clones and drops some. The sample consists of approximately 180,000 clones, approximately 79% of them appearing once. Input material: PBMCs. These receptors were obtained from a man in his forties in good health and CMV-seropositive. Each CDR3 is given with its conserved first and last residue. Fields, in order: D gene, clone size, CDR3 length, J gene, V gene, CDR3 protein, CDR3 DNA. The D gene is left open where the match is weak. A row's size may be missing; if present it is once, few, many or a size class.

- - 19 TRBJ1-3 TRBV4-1 CASSPNGREITLSGNTIYF TGCGCCAGCAGCCCCAACGGGCGGGAGATAACACTCTCTGGAAACACTATATATTTT
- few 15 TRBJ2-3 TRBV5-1 CASSLSTGRGDTQYF TGCGCCAGCAGCTTGTCGACAGGACGAGGGGATACGCAGTATTTT
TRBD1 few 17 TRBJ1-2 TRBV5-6 CASSLGGQGYSVYGYTF TGTGCCAGCAGCTTGGGTGGACAGGGATATTCGGTCTATGGCTACACCTTC
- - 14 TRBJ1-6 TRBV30 CAWKARGFDSPLHF TGTGCCTGGAAAGCCAGGGGCTTTGATTCACCCCTCCACTTT
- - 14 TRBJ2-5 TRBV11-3 CASSLGRDVETQYF TGTGCCAGCAGCTTGGGGCGGGACGTAGAGACCCAGTACTTC
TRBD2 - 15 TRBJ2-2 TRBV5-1 CASSFSGTGTGELFF TGCGCCAGCAGCTTTAGCGGGACTGGGACCGGGGAGCTGTTTTTT
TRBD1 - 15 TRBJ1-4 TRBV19 CASSREQGSNEKLFF TGTGCCAGTAGTAGGGAACAGGGGTCTAATGAAAAACTGTTTTTT
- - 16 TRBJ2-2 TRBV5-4 CASSLAPGTYTGELFF TGTGCCAGCAGCTTGGCGCCCGGGACTTACACCGGGGAGCTGTTTTTT
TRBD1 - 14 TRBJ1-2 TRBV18 CASSPPGTAYGYTF TGTGCCAGCTCACCACCCGGGACAGCCTATGGCTACACCTTC
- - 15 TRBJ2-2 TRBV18 CASSPPSVVTGELFF TGTGCCAGCTCACCACCTAGCGTAGTCACCGGGGAGCTGTTTTTT
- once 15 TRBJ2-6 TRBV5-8 CASSLGHSGANVLTF TGTGCCAGCAGCTTGGGACACTCTGGGGCCAACGTCCTGACTTTC
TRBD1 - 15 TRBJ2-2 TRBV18 CASSPGTASALGVFF TGTGCCAGCTCCCCAGGGACAGCCTCGGCTTTGGGGGTGTTTTTT
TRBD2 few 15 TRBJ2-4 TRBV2 CASSEEVAGGNSQYF TGTGCCAGCAGTGAGGAGGTAGCGGGAGGTAACAGTCAGTACTTC
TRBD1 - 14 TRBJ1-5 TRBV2 CASSGGTGNQPQHF TGTGCCAGCAGTGGAGGGACAGGGAATCAGCCCCAGCATTTT
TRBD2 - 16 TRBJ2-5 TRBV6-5 CASSYSASGPRETQYF TGTGCCAGCAGTTACTCAGCTAGCGGCCCTCGGGAGACCCAGTACTTC
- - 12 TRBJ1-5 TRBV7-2 CASSFQGGPQHF TGTGCCAGCAGTTTTCAGGGTGGGCCCCAGCATTTT
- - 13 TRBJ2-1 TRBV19 CASSRLADNEQFF TGTGCCAGTAGTAGGCTAGCTGACAATGAGCAGTTCTTC
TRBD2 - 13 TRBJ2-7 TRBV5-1 CASSPGLANEQYF TGCGCCAGCAGCCCGGGACTAGCTAACGAGCAGTACTTC
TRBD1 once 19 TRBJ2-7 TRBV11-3 CASSLYPQGASSGAYEQYF TGTGCCAGCAGCTTATATCCACAGGGGGCCTCCTCCGGGGCCTACGAGCAGTACTTC
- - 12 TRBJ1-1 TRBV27 CASSDQVTEAFF TGTGCCAGCAGTGACCAGGTCACTGAAGCTTTCTTT
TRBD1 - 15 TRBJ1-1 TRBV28 CASSSTGGGDTEAFF TGTGCCAGCAGTTCTACAGGGGGCGGGGACACTGAAGCTTTCTTT
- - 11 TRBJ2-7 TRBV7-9 CASSPAYEQYF TGTGCCAGCAGCCCCGCCTACGAGCAGTACTTC
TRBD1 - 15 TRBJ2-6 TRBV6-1 CASSGDRAGANVLTF TGTGCCAGCAGTGGGGACAGGGCTGGGGCCAACGTCCTGACTTTC
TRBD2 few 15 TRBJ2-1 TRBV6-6 CASSRTGTSMNEQFF TGTGCCAGCAGTCGTACCGGGACTAGCATGAATGAGCAGTTCTTC
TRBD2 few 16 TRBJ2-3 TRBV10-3 CAISESGGRITDTQYF TGTGCCATCAGTGAGTCGGGCGGGAGGATCACAGATACGCAGTATTTT